This is a list of T cell receptor beta chains from one sample in a study of T-cell reconstitution after alpha-beta-depleted transplantation in children. TCRdb re-called the PCR reads through MiXCR, storing one row per CDR3 protein. Of roughly 500,000 distinct CDR3 sequences listed, over 25% are singletons. Sequences were derived from PBMCs from the stem cell graft donor, sampled from the stem cell graft. These receptors were collected from a human donor who donated a stem cell graft to a child with aplastic anemia. Each CDR3 is given with its conserved first and last residue. Fields, in order: J gene, V gene, clone size, D gene, CDR3 DNA, CDR3 protein. The D gene is left open where the match is weak. Clone size is stated in some rows and not others, as once, few, many or a class when expanded.

j_gene: TRBJ2-6; v_gene: TRBV30; abundance: .; d_gene: .; CDR3nt: TGTGCCTGGAGTGTACTGGGGTCTTCCTCTGGGGCCAACGGCCTGACTTTC; CDR3aa: CAWSVLGSSSGANGLTF
j_gene: TRBJ1-1; v_gene: TRBV20-1; abundance: .; d_gene: .; CDR3nt: TGCAGTGCTAGACCGGGATCCCTGGCGACTGAAGCTTTCTTT; CDR3aa: CSARPGSLATEAFF
j_gene: TRBJ1-1; v_gene: TRBV5-1; abundance: .; d_gene: .; CDR3nt: TGCGCCAGCAGCGCGACCGGGAGGGGCAGCGGGAAAGCTTTCTTT; CDR3aa: CASSATGRGSGKAFF
j_gene: TRBJ2-5; v_gene: TRBV27; abundance: .; d_gene: .; CDR3nt: TGTGCCAGCAGTTTTTACAGCCGGAGGGCCGGAGAGACCCAGTACTTC; CDR3aa: CASSFYSRRAGETQYF
j_gene: TRBJ1-1; v_gene: TRBV29-1; abundance: few; d_gene: TRBD1; CDR3nt: TGCAGCTCTAAGACAGGGGGGGACACTGAAGCTTTCTTT; CDR3aa: CSSKTGGDTEAFF
j_gene: TRBJ1-1; v_gene: TRBV27; abundance: few; d_gene: TRBD1; CDR3nt: TGTGCCAGCAGTTTAGGTCTGGGGACAGAAAAAGCTTTCTTT; CDR3aa: CASSLGLGTEKAFF
j_gene: TRBJ2-7; v_gene: TRBV25-1; abundance: .; d_gene: TRBD1; CDR3nt: TGTGCCAGCAGAACGACAGGGGCGGTAAACGAGCAGTACTTC; CDR3aa: CASRTTGAVNEQYF
j_gene: TRBJ2-1; v_gene: TRBV6-2/TRBV6-3; abundance: .; d_gene: TRBD2; CDR3nt: TGTGCCAGCAGTTATACTAGCGGGAGCTTCTATGAGCAGTTCTTC; CDR3aa: CASSYTSGSFYEQFF
j_gene: TRBJ2-2; v_gene: TRBV27; abundance: .; d_gene: .; CDR3nt: TGTGCCAGCAGTCGCCGGGGGCGTATCGGGGAGCTGTTTTTT; CDR3aa: CASSRRGRIGELFF
j_gene: TRBJ1-2; v_gene: TRBV7-8; abundance: few; d_gene: .; CDR3nt: TGTGCCAGCAGCTTAGCCCTGTCAGGACTCTATGGCTACACCTTC; CDR3aa: CASSLALSGLYGYTF
j_gene: TRBJ1-1; v_gene: TRBV13; abundance: few; d_gene: .; CDR3nt: TGTGCCAGCAGCCCGTTCTGGAGCACTGAAGCTTTCTTT; CDR3aa: CASSPFWSTEAFF
j_gene: TRBJ2-2; v_gene: TRBV20-1; abundance: few; d_gene: TRBD2; CDR3nt: TGCAGTGCTGGTCTAGCGGGAGGCGAGTGGGGGGAGCTGTTTTTT; CDR3aa: CSAGLAGGEWGELFF
j_gene: TRBJ1-5; v_gene: TRBV29-1; abundance: .; d_gene: TRBD1; CDR3nt: TGCAGCGTTGCAGCAGGGGGTAGCAATCAGCCCCAGCATTTT; CDR3aa: CSVAAGGSNQPQHF
j_gene: TRBJ2-7; v_gene: TRBV27; abundance: .; d_gene: TRBD2; CDR3nt: TGTGCCAGCTCCTTCATGGGACTAGCACACCACGAGCAGTACTTC; CDR3aa: CASSFMGLAHHEQYF
j_gene: TRBJ1-5; v_gene: TRBV12-3/TRBV12-4; abundance: .; d_gene: .; CDR3nt: TGTGCCAGCAGTTTCGACGATAGTGTACAGCCCCAGCATTTT; CDR3aa: CASSFDDSVQPQHF
j_gene: TRBJ2-4; v_gene: TRBV6-5; abundance: .; d_gene: TRBD2; CDR3nt: TGTGCCAGCAGTTATAGACGGGAGGTAGCCAAAAACATTCAGTACTTC; CDR3aa: CASSYRREVAKNIQYF
j_gene: TRBJ1-1; v_gene: TRBV29-1; abundance: few; d_gene: .; CDR3nt: TGCAGCGTTGATCCTGGGGCTCCGAACACTGAAGCTTTCTTT; CDR3aa: CSVDPGAPNTEAFF
j_gene: TRBJ2-3; v_gene: TRBV29-1; abundance: .; d_gene: TRBD2; CDR3nt: TGCAGCGTTGCTAGGAGGGCTAGCGGGAGGCTTACAGATACGCAGTATTTT; CDR3aa: CSVARRASGRLTDTQYF
j_gene: TRBJ2-4; v_gene: TRBV10-3; abundance: .; d_gene: .; CDR3nt: TGTGCCATCAGTGAGCCGGGGCTGGGAGCCAAAAACATTCAGTACTTC; CDR3aa: CAISEPGLGAKNIQYF
j_gene: TRBJ1-4; v_gene: TRBV7-9; abundance: .; d_gene: .; CDR3nt: TGTGCCAGCAGCTTAACTGTTGATGGGACCCGGAATGAAAAACTGTTTTTT; CDR3aa: CASSLTVDGTRNEKLFF
j_gene: TRBJ2-1; v_gene: TRBV7-2; abundance: .; d_gene: TRBD1; CDR3nt: TGTGCCAGCAGCCCAGGGACAGGGCGGAACAATGAGCAGTTCTTC; CDR3aa: CASSPGTGRNNEQFF
j_gene: TRBJ2-3; v_gene: TRBV20-1; abundance: few; d_gene: TRBD2; CDR3nt: TGCAGTGCTTCCCGACTAGCGGGCTATCCCGGGGATACGCAGTATTTT; CDR3aa: CSASRLAGYPGDTQYF
j_gene: TRBJ2-7; v_gene: TRBV30; abundance: .; d_gene: .; CDR3nt: TGTGCCTGGAGCAGGGGACCCCTCTCCTACGAGCAGTACTTC; CDR3aa: CAWSRGPLSYEQYF
j_gene: TRBJ2-3; v_gene: TRBV12-3/TRBV12-4; abundance: .; d_gene: TRBD2; CDR3nt: TGTGCCAGCAGTTTAGGACTGGGAGGGACAGATACGCAGTATTTT; CDR3aa: CASSLGLGGTDTQYF